The clone carrying this TCR beta chain was found many times. As for time point: after trial treatment. Treatment described: LDRT plus nivolumab, ipilimumab, low-dose cyclophosphamide and aspirin (RACIN trial). All eligible patients presented with advanced solid tumors that contained no tumor-infiltrating lymphocytes. Gene-specific TRAV and TRBV primers were used for first-strand cDNA, covering alpha and beta chains. The PCR that amplified TCRs ran for about 18 cycles, relying on a constant-region primer and a V-primer adapter. TCRdb re-called the reads through MiXCR, storing one row per CDR3 protein. The sample includes approximately 80,000 distinct CDR3 sequences, around 17% seen only once; the top ten take approximately 1.5%. The entry originates in a study of low-dose radiotherapy and immunotherapy resistance in tumors. Study summary: Cohort 1 was treated with 0.5 Gy per fraction at 2-week intervals, amounting to 6.5 Gy overall. Oral aspirin 300 mg was taken by patients daily for four cycles from cycle 1 day 1. The schedule for Cohort 2 used 1 Gy per fraction every two weeks, which added up to 13 Gy over 26 weeks.

The CDR3 is 17 amino acids. J gave up 4 bases and V 4 bases, and 10 bases lay outside the gene matches. Germline loops: CDR1 SGHRS, CDR2 YFSETQ. The chain carries TRBV5-1 and TRBJ2-2; 10 positions agree with TRBD2. This specimen consisted of PBMCs, obtained after low-dose radiotherapy plus immunotherapy. The clonotype originates from a male donor with prostate cancer. CDR3 sequence reads: CASSTQPSGSTTGELFF. The DNA for the CDR3 is TGCGCCAGCAGCACCCAACCTAGCGGGAGTACCACCGGGGAGCTGTTTTTT.